These 8 T cell receptor beta chains were all obtained from the same sample, sequenced in a study of CD8 T cells in Susac syndrome. Random hexamers primed reverse transcription of about 0.45 to 1 ug RNA. One entry per CDR3 protein, called by TCRdb with MiXCR from the immunoSEQ multiplex PCR reads. The sample carries 120,000 to 150,000 distinct CDR3 sequences, roughly 94% recorded once. The sequenced sample was CD4+ T cells from PBMCs. These receptors all stem from a human donor in good health.

The chain uses TRBV12-3 or TRBV12-4 and TRBJ1-5; 9 nucleotides agree with TRBD1. CDR3 length: 16 amino acids. Trimming at V came to 3 bases and at J to 2 bases, leaving 5 bases not matched to a gene. The CDR3 here is CASSFSTGGGNQPQHF. The CDR3 DNA reads as TGTGCCAGCAGTTTCTCGACAGGGGGTGGCAATCAGCCCCAGCATTTT.

The chain links TRBV10-2 to TRBJ2-7, with 16 bases fitting TRBD2. From germline, CDR1 is WSHSY and CDR2 SAAADI. The CDR3 spans 17 residues. With 4 bases clipped from V and 5 bases from J, the junction kept 8 bases outside the gene matches. CDR3 sequence: CASSVSGTSGRGNEQYF. In DNA, the CDR3 is TGCGCCAGCAGTGTATCCGGGACTAGCGGGAGGGGTAACGAGCAGTACTTC.

The chain joins TRBV2 to TRBJ1-2; TRBD1 matches at 8 bases. The CDR3 spans 15 residues. With 8 bases clipped from V and 2 bases from J, the junction kept 10 bases outside the gene matches. Germline V gene lookup returns CDR1 SNHLY and CDR2 FYNNEI. As DNA, the CDR3 is TGTGCCAGCGGACCTAGACAGGGGCTAAACTATGGCTACACCTTC. Its protein product is CASGPRQGLNYGYTF.

This chain uses TRBV30 with TRBJ2-5; the D is unclear. The V end was cut by 2 bases, the J end by 4 bases, with 5 bases between. The CDR3 is made up of 11 amino acids. CDR1 and CDR2 from the germline V gene are GTSNPN and SVGIG (reference sequence). As DNA, the CDR3 is TGTGCCTGGAGTTCCAGAGAGACCCAGTACTTC. It yields the protein CAWSSRETQYF.

V is TRBV5-1 and J is TRBJ1-1; 11 bases line up with TRBD1. V dropped 3 bases and J dropped 5; count of bases not matched to a gene: 9. CDR3 length equals 16 residues. Germline-derived CDR1 and CDR2 are SGHRS and YFSETQ. The CDR3 loop is CASSSSDRGRGTEAFF. CDR3 nucleotide sequence: TGCGCCAGCAGCTCCTCGGACAGGGGGCGCGGTACTGAAGCTTTCTTT. The entire variable domain, with the rest obtained from reference TRBV5-1 and TRBJ1-1, is as follows: KAGVTQTPRYLIKTRGQQVTLSCSPISGHRSVSWYQQTPGQGLQFLFEYFSETQRNKGNFPGRFSGRQFSNSRSEMNVSTLELGDSALYLCASSSSDRGRGTEAFFGQGTRLTVV.

The chain joins TRBV3-1 to TRBJ2-5; D gene uncertain. The V end lost 3 bases, the J end lost 1 base, and 9 bases lay between the germline ends. The CDR3 has 14 amino acids. CDR1 is LGHDT, CDR2 YNNKEL, per germline (reference sequence). This CDR3 is CASSHRVSQETQYF. CDR3 coding DNA: TGTGCCAGCAGCCATCGGGTCTCCCAAGAGACCCAGTACTTC.

V is TRBV28 and J is TRBJ2-7; unclear D gene. Trimming shortened V by 6 bases and J by 7 bases, and 10 bases separated the two germline ends. The CDR3 is 11 residues long. CDR1 MDHEN and CDR2 SYDVKM come from the germline V gene. This chain's CDR3 is CASRLLGEQYF. The CDR3 DNA follows: TGTGCCAGCAGACTCCTTGGGGAGCAGTACTTC.

The chain employs TRBV20-1 and TRBJ2-1; the D gene is possibly TRBD1 (6 bases). With 1 base removed from V and 5 bases from J, the gap between germline ends came to 15 bases. Germline V gene sequence: CDR1 DFQATT, CDR2 SNEGSKA (reference sequence). CDR3 length equals 15 residues. In DNA form, the CDR3 reads TGCAGTGCTAGAGTCCCGGCAGGGGCCCACAATGAGCAGTTCTTC. Translating gives CSARVPAGAHNEQFF.